The next 16 T cell receptor beta chains were all read from a single sample in a study of ipilimumab plus nivolumab after autologous stem cell transplantation. Clones were sequenced by immunoSEQ multiplex PCR, and TCRdb holds only the in-frame ones, with some missing. Of about 15,000 clones listed, approximately 71% were seen once; the top ten hold around 20%. The sample was PBMCs, taken in a trial of ipilimumab plus nivolumab as post-transplant consolidation. Receptors were obtained from a male donor with diffuse large B-cell lymphoma.

The chain links TRBV18 to TRBJ2-1; D ambiguous. Germline values: CDR1 KGHSH, CDR2 LQKENI. Trimming pared 3 bases from V and 10 bases from J, leaving 28 bases between. CDR3 length: 18 residues. The CDR3 protein is CASSPPVADRSVSSEQFF. The DNA of the CDR3 is TGTGCCAGCTCACCCCCGGTGGCAGACCGGAGCGTTTCCTCGGAGCAGTTCTTC.

The CDR3 sequence is CASSPQGGFGNEKLFF. CDR3 nucleotides: TGTGCCAGTAGTCCCCAGGGCGGGTTTGGGAATGAAAAACTGTTTTTT. The genes are TRBV19 and TRBJ1-4; perhaps TRBD1 as D (5 bases). The CDR3 spans 16 residues. Germline assignment: CDR1 LNHDA and CDR2 SQIVND (reference sequence). V was clipped by 5 bases and J by 5 bases, with 18 bases between them. Based on the CDR3 plus reference TRBV19 and TRBJ1-4, the full variable domain is DGGITQSPKYLFRKEGQNVTLSCEQNLNHDAMYWYRQDPGQGLRLIYYSQIVNDFQKGDIAEGYSVSREKKESFPLTVTSAQKNPTAFYLCASSPQGGFGNEKLFFGSGTQLSVL.

The rearrangement joins TRBV7-2 to TRBJ2-1, with D perhaps assigned TRBD1 or TRBD2 (5 bases each). Germline CDR1 SGHTA, CDR2 FQGNSA. Trimming shortened V by 6 bases and J by 2 bases, and 11 bases separated the two germline ends. The CDR3 has 14 amino acids. CDR3 DNA: TGTGCCAGCAGACCCGGGACCGCCTACAATGAGCAGTTCTTC. Protein: CASRPGTAYNEQFF.

This clone has only a few counts. The chain uses TRBV7-9 and TRBJ2-7; 9 bases match TRBD2. Germline loops: CDR1 SEHNR, CDR2 FQNEAQ (reference sequence). This CDR3 comprises 15 residues. J lost 7 bases, V lost 5 bases, and 12 bases had no gene match. The DNA for the CDR3 is TGTGCCAGCAGCCCCAGAGGTAGCGGGGGTAGGGAGCAGTACTTC. Translated: CASSPRGSGGREQYF.

The chain employs TRBV28 and TRBJ2-7, with D maybe TRBD2 (5 bases). The CDR3 is 14 amino acids. The germline V gene encodes CDR1 MDHEN and CDR2 SYDVKM. Trimming pared 3 bases from V and 5 bases from J, leaving 14 bases between. For the CDR3, the DNA is TGTGCCAGCAGTTTGTCCGGGGTAAGAGACGAGCAGTACTTC. Translated, it gives CASSLSGVRDEQYF. Complete variable domain (other parts from reference TRBV28 and TRBJ2-7): DVKVTQSSRYLVKRTGEKVFLECVQDMDHENMFWYRQDPGLGLRLIYFSYDVKMKEKGDIPEGYSVSREKKERFSLILESASTNQTSMYLCASSLSGVRDEQYFGPGTRLTVT.

This chain links TRBV7-9 with TRBJ2-3; D remains ambiguous. The V end lost 0 bases, the J end lost 7 bases, and 8 bases lay between the germline ends. Germline assignment: CDR1 SEHNR and CDR2 FQNEAQ (reference sequence). This CDR3 contains 13 residues. CDR3 in DNA: TGTGCCAGCAGCTTAGCTTCCGCAAATACGCAGTATTTT. Translated, it gives CASSLASANTQYF.

The CDR3 DNA sequence: TGTGCCAGCAGCCCCTGGATGGGGTCCGAGCAGTACTTC. This codes for CASSPWMGSEQYF. The chain has TRBV5-5 and TRBJ2-7, with D hard to call. V lost 4 bases, J lost 6 bases, and 14 bases lay in between. This CDR3 comprises 13 residues. CDR1 and CDR2 from the germline V gene are SGHKS and YYEKEE (reference sequence).

The chain combines TRBV19 with TRBJ1-1, with D possibly TRBD1 on 5 matching bases. Trimming stripped 6 bases from V and 5 bases from J, with 13 bases between. Germline assignment: CDR1 LNHDA and CDR2 SQIVND (reference sequence). The CDR3 runs to 13 residues. CDR3 sequence reads: CASRKDRGTEAFF. DNA of the CDR3: TGTGCCAGTAGAAAGGACCGGGGGACTGAAGCTTTCTTT. The variable domain in full, with the rest retrieved from reference TRBV19 and TRBJ1-1, is DGGITQSPKYLFRKEGQNVTLSCEQNLNHDAMYWYRQDPGQGLRLIYYSQIVNDFQKGDIAEGYSVSREKKESFPLTVTSAQKNPTAFYLCASRKDRGTEAFFGQGTRLTVV.

This clone has a handful of counts. The chain employs TRBV19 and TRBJ1-5; D is ambiguous. Germline V gene data show CDR1 as LNHDA and CDR2 as SQIVND (reference sequence). The CDR3 length is 17 residues. V was trimmed by 3 bases and J by 0 bases, leaving 15 bases between them. In DNA form, the CDR3 reads TGTGCCAGTAGTATTAGAGGGCAGCTGGGTAGCAATCAGCCCCAGCATTTT. Amino acid sequence: CASSIRGQLGSNQPQHF.

The gene calls are TRBV7-9 and TRBJ2-1; possibly TRBD1 for D (6 bases). The length of the CDR3 is 13 residues. From germline, CDR1 is SEHNR and CDR2 FQNEAQ (reference sequence). The V end was cut by 5 bases, the J end by 5 bases, with 10 bases between. The CDR3 here is CASSRDINNEQFF. The CDR3 DNA follows: TGTGCCAGCAGCCGGGACATAAACAATGAGCAGTTCTTC.

This clone is termed medium-sized. Other nucleotide sequences from this sample produce the same CDR3. This chain links TRBV5-1 with TRBJ1-2, with D perhaps matching TRBD1 (5 bases). In germline, CDR1 is SGHRS, CDR2 YFSETQ. The germline V and J ends were trimmed by 2 bases and 6 bases, with 11 bases remaining between them. The CDR3 spans 13 residues. The CDR3 here is CASSFQGGDGYTF. The CDR3 DNA reads TGCGCCAGCAGCTTCCAGGGAGGCGATGGCTACACCTTC.

V gene TRBV30 combines with J gene TRBJ1-2, with a tentative D call TRBD1 (6 bases). The CDR3 runs 14 residues. Germline V gives CDR1 GTSNPN, CDR2 SVGIG (reference sequence). The V end lost 2 bases, the J end lost 4 bases, and 14 bases lay between the germline ends. As DNA, the CDR3 is TGTGCCTGGAGTAATTGGGGGCTCCTCTATGGCTACACCTTC. Translation gives CAWSNWGLLYGYTF.

The chain carries TRBV30 and TRBJ2-1, with no clear D. Germline V gene data show CDR1 as GTSNPN and CDR2 as SVGIG (reference sequence). This CDR3 has 12 residues. V lost 3 bases and J lost 4, with 7 bases in between. CDR3 residues: CAWSLGYNEQFF. The CDR3 DNA reads TGTGCCTGGAGCCTAGGTTACAATGAGCAGTTCTTC.

The table lists this clone with a few counts. The chain links TRBV11-1 to TRBJ1-3, with D maybe TRBD1 (6 bases). This CDR3 is built from 16 residues. From germline, CDR1 is SGHAT and CDR2 FQDESV (reference sequence). The germline V and J ends were trimmed by 5 bases and 4 bases, with 18 bases remaining between them. CDR3 sequence reads: CASSSRGHDIGNTIYF. Written as DNA, the CDR3 is TGTGCCAGCAGCAGCCGGGGACACGATATAGGAAACACCATATATTTT.

The chain combines TRBV19 with TRBJ1-5; D is ambiguous. This CDR3 region has 17 residues. The V gene lost 0 bases and the J gene lost 0 bases, with 12 bases spanning the gap. Germline V gives CDR1 LNHDA, CDR2 SQIVND (reference sequence). Written as DNA, the CDR3 is TGTGCCAGTAGTATAGAAAGCTCCTTCTATAGCAATCAGCCCCAGCATTTT. It specifies CASSIESSFYSNQPQHF. Drawing the rest from reference TRBV19 and TRBJ1-5, the complete variable domain is DGGITQSPKYLFRKEGQNVTLSCEQNLNHDAMYWYRQDPGQGLRLIYYSQIVNDFQKGDIAEGYSVSREKKESFPLTVTSAQKNPTAFYLCASSIESSFYSNQPQHFGDGTRLSIL.

The CDR3 region is CASSFLTGFGNTIYF. The CDR3 nucleotides are TGTGCCAGCAGTTTCCTGACAGGGTTTGGAAACACCATATATTTT. This chain connects TRBV28 to TRBJ1-3, with TRBD1 identical over 7 bases. This CDR3 is built from 15 residues. Germline-derived CDR1 and CDR2 are MDHEN and SYDVKM. With 3 bases clipped from V and 3 bases from J, the junction kept 5 bases outside the gene matches.